This T cell receptor (beta chain) was retrieved from a study of T cells in Graves' hyperthyroidism and ophthalmopathy. Lactation, pregnancy, other autoimmune disease or uncontrolled infection led to exclusion of patients. There are many counts of this clonotype. The junction differs from germline at one of its ends, possibly a read error. Germline V lookup: CDR1 SEHNR, CDR2 FQNEAQ (reference sequence). The CDR3 is made up of 16 amino acids. Amplified TCR beta CDR3 regions came from RNA transcripts. HTBI primers were used for first-round RT-PCR of the TCR CDR3. TCRdb re-called the multiplex PCR reads through MiXCR, storing one row per CDR3 protein. The data contain under 450,000 distinct CDR3 sequences, 15% to 17% of them seen just once; the ten biggest clones take up over 7.5%.

The sequence came from a woman aged 18-29 years with Graves' hyperthyroidism. The V gene is TRBV7-9, the J gene TRBJ1-5, with TRBD1 matching 7 bases. The specimen sequenced was blood. Here the CDR3 DNA reads TGTGCCAGCAGCTTAGCCCGGGGAGGGGGCAAACAGCCCCAGCATTTT. Encoded protein: CASSLARGGGKQPQHF.